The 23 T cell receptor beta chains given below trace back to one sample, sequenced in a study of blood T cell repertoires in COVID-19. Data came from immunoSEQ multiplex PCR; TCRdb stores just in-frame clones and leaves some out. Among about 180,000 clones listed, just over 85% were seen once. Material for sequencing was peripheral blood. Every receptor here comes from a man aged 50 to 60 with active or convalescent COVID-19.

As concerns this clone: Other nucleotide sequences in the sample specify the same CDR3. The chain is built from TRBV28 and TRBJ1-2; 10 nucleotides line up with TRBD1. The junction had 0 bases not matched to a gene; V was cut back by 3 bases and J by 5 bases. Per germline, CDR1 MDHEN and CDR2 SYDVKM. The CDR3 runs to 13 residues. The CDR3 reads CASSLGQGYGYTF. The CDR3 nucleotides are TGTGCCAGCAGTTTGGGACAGGGGTATGGCTACACCTTC.

The CDR3 DNA reads as TGTGCCAGCGCATTCGGCCGGTCACAGCAAGAGACCCAGTACTTC. Its protein is CASAFGRSQQETQYF. The chain has TRBV2 and TRBJ2-5; D is unclear. The CDR3 consists of 15 residues. Germline loops: CDR1 SNHLY, CDR2 FYNNEI. V lost 8 bases and J lost 2, with 18 bases in between.

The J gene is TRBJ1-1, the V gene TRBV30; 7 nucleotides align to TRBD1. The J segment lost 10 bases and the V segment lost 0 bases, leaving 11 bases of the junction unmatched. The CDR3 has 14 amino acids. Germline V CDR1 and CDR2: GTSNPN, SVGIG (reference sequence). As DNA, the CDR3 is TGTGCCTGGAGTGTACAGACAGGGACCCCGCCAGCTTTCTTT. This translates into CAWSVQTGTPPAFF.

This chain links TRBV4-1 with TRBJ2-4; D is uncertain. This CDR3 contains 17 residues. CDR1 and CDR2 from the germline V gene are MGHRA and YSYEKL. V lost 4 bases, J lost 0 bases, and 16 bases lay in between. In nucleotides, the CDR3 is TGCGCCAGCAGCCCCCTTCCCAGGCAGATAGCCAAAAACATTCAGTACTTC. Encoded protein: CASSPLPRQIAKNIQYF.

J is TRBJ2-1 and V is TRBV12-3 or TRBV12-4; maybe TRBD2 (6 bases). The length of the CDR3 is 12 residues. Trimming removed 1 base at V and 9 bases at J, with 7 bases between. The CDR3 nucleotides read TGTGCCAGCAGTTTAGGGCGGGGTGAGCAGTTCTTC. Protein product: CASSLGRGEQFF.

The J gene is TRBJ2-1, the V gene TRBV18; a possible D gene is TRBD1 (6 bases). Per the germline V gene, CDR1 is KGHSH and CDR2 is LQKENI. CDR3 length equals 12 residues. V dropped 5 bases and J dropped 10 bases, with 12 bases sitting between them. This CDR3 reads CASSGQKNEQFF. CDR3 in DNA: TGTGCCAGCTCAGGACAGAAGAACGAGCAGTTCTTC.

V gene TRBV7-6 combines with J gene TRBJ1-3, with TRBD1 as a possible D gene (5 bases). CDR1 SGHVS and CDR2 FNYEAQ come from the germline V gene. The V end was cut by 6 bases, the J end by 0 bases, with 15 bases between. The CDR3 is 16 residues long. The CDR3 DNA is TGTGCCAGCAGACTGACAGCCACCAACTCTGGAAACACCATATATTTT. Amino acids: CASRLTATNSGNTIYF. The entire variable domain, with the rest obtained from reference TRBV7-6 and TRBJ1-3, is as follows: GAGVSQSPRYKVTKRGQDVALRCDPISGHVSLYWYRQALGQGPEFLTYFNYEAQQDKSGLPNDRFSAERPEGSISTLTIQRTEQRDSAMYRCASRLTATNSGNTIYFGEGSWLTVV.

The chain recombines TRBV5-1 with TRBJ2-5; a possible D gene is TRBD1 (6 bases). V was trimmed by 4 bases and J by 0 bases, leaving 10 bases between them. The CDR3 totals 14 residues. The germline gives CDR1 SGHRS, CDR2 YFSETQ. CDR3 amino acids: CASSGGQHQETQYF. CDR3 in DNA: TGCGCCAGCAGCGGTGGACAGCACCAAGAGACCCAGTACTTC.

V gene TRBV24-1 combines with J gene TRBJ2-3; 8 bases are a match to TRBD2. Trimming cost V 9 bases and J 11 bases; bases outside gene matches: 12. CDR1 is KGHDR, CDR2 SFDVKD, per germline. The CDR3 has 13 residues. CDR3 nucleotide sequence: TGTGCCACCTCTAGCGGGCCTCAAAGGAAGCAGTATTTT. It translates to CATSSGPQRKQYF.

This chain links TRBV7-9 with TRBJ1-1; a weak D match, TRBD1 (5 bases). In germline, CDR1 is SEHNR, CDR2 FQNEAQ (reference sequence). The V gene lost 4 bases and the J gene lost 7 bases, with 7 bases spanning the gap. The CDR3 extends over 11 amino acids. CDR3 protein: CASSSTDEAFF. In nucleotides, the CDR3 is TGTGCCAGCAGCTCGACAGATGAAGCTTTCTTT.

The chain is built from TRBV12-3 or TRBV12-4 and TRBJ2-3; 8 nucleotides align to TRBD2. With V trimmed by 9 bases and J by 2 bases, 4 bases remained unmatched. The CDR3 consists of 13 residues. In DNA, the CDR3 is TGTGCCAGTCGACTAGCGCCCACAGATACGCAGTATTTT. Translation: CASRLAPTDTQYF.

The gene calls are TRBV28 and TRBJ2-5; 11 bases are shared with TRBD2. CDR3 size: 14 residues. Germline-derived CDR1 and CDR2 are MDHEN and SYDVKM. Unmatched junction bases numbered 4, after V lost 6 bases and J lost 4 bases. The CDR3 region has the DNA TGTGCCAGCAGAGATCTAGCGGGGGGAGAGACCCAGTACTTC. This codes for CASRDLAGGETQYF. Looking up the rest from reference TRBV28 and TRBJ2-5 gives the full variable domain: DVKVTQSSRYLVKRTGEKVFLECVQDMDHENMFWYRQDPGLGLRLIYFSYDVKMKEKGDIPEGYSVSREKKERFSLILESASTNQTSMYLCASRDLAGGETQYFGPGTRLLVL.

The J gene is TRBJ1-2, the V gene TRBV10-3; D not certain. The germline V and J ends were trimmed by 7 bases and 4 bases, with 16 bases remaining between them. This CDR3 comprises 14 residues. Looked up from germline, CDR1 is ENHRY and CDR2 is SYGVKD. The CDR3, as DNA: TGTGCCATCACCCCGACATCGCCTCGCTATGGCTACACCTTC. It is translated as CAITPTSPRYGYTF.

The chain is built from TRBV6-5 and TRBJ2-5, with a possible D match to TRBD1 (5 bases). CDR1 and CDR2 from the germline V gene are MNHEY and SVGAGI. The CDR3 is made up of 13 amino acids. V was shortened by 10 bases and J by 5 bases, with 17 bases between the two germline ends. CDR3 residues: CATKDTFRETQYF. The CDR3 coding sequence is TGTGCCACCAAGGACACATTCAGGGAGACCCAGTACTTC.

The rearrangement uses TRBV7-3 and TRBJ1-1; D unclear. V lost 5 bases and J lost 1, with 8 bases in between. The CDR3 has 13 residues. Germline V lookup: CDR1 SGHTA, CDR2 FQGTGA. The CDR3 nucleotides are TGTGCCAGCAGCCCAGCGGGGAACACTGAAGCTTTCTTT. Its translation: CASSPAGNTEAFF. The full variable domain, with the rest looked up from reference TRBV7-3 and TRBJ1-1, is GAGVSQTPSNKVTEKGKYVELRCDPISGHTALYWYRQSLGQGPEFLIYFQGTGAADDSGLPNDRFFAVRPEGSVSTLKIQRTERGDSAVYLCASSPAGNTEAFFGQGTRLTVV.

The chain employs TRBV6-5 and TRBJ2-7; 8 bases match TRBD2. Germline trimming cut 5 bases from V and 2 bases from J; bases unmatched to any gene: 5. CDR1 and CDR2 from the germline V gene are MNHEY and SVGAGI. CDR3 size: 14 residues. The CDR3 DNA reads TGTGCCAGCAGTCCCGGGACTAGGACCTACGAGCAGTACTTC. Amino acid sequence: CASSPGTRTYEQYF.

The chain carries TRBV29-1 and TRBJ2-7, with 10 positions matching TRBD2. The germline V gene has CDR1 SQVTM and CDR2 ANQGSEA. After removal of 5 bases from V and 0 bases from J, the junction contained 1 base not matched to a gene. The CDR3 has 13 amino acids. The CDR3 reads CSVTSGISYEQYF. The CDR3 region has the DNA TGCAGCGTTACTAGCGGGATCTCCTACGAGCAGTACTTC.

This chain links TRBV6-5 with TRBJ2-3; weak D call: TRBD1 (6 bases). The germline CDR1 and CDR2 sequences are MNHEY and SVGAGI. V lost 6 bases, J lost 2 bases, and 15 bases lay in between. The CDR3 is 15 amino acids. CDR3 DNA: TGTGCCAGCAGCCAATTGGACAGAGCCACAGATACGCAGTATTTT. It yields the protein CASSQLDRATDTQYF.

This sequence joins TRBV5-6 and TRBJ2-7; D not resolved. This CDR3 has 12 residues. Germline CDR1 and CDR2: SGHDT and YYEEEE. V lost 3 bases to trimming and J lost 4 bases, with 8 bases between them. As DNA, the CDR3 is TGTGCCAGCAGCTCTTCGACTTACGAGCAGTACTTC. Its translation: CASSSSTYEQYF. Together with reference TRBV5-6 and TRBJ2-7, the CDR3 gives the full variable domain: DAGVTQSPTHLIKTRGQQVTLRCSPKSGHDTVSWYQQALGQGPQFIFQYYEEEERQRGNFPDRFSGHQFPNYSSELNVNALLLGDSALYLCASSSSTYEQYFGPGTRLTVT.

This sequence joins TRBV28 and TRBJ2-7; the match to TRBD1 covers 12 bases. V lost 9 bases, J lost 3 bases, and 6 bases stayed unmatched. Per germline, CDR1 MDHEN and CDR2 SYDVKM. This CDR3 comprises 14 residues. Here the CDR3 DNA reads TGTGCCAGTTGGGGACAGGGGGCGTTCTACGAGCAGTACTTC. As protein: CASWGQGAFYEQYF.

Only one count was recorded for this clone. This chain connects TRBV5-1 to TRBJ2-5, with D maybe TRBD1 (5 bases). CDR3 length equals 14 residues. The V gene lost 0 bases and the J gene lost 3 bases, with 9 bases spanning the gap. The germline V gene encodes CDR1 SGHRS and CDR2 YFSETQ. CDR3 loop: CASSLDRRKETQYF. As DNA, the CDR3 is TGCGCCAGCAGCTTGGACAGGAGAAAAGAGACCCAGTACTTC.

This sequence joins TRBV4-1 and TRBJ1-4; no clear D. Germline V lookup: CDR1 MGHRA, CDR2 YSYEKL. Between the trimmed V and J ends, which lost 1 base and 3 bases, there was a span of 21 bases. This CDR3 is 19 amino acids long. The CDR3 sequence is CASSQGNGKVSAANEKLFF. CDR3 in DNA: TGCGCCAGCAGCCAAGGGAATGGTAAGGTTTCGGCGGCTAATGAAAAACTGTTTTTT.

CDR3 region: CASRSGQGISYNSPLHF. CDR3 nucleotide sequence: TGTGCCAGCAGATCGGGACAGGGCATCTCCTATAATTCACCCCTCCACTTT. The chain has TRBV28 and TRBJ1-6; TRBD1 aligns across 9 bases. Germline V lookup: CDR1 MDHEN, CDR2 SYDVKM. After removal of 6 bases from V and 0 bases from J, the junction contained 6 bases not matched to a gene. CDR3 size: 17 residues.